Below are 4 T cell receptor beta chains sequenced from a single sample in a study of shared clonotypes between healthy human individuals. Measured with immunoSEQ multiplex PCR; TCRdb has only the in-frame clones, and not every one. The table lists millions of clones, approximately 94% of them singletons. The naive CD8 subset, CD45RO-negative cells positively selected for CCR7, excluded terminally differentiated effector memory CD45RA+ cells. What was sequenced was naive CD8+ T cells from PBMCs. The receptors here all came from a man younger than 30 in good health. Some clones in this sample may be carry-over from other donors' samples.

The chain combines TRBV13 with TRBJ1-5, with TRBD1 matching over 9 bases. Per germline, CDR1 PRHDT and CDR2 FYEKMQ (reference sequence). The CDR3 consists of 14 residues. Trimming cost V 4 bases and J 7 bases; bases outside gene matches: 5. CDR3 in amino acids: CASSSQTGGQPQHF. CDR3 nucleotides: TGTGCCAGCAGCTCCCAGACAGGGGGACAGCCCCAGCATTTT.

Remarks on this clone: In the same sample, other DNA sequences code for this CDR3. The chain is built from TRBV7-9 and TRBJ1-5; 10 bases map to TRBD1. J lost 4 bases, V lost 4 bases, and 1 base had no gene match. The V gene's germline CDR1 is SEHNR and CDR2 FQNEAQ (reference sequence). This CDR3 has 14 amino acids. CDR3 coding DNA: TGTGCCAGCAGCTCGGACAGGGGGAATCAGCCCCAGCATTTT. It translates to CASSSDRGNQPQHF.

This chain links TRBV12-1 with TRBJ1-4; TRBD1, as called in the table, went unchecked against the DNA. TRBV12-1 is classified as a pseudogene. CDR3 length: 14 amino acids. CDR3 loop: CASSFDRGREKLFF. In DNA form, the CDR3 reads TGTGCCAGCAGCTTTGACAGGGGGAGGGAAAAACTGTTTTTT.

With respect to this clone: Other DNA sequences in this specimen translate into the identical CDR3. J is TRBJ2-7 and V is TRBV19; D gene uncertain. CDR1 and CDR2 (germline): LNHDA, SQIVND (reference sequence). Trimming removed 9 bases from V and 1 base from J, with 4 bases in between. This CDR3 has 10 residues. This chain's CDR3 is CASGSYEQYF. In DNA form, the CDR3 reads TGTGCCAGCGGGTCCTACGAGCAGTACTTC.